The 15 T cell receptor beta chains below come from one sample, sequenced in a study of cytomegalovirus exposure and HLA in healthy donors. Data came from immunoSEQ multiplex PCR; TCRdb stores just in-frame clones and leaves some out. Of about 400,000 clones listed, about nine tenths are singletons. The sequenced sample was PBMCs. The source is a woman aged 18-35 years in good health and CMV-seronegative.

The V and J genes are TRBV5-1 and TRBJ2-2; D gene ambiguous. With 1 base removed from V and 2 bases from J, the gap between germline ends came to 3 bases. The CDR3 is 13 residues long. CDR1 is SGHRS and CDR2 is YFSETQ in the germline V gene. For the CDR3, the DNA is TGCGCCAGCAGCTTGTTAAACACCGGGGAGCTGTTTTTT. It encodes CASSLLNTGELFF.

This chain links TRBV4-1 with TRBJ2-1; 8 nucleotides agree with TRBD2. Germline CDR1 and CDR2: MGHRA and YSYEKL. V lost 4 bases, J lost 6 bases, and 2 bases stayed unmatched. The CDR3 consists of 13 residues. In DNA form, the CDR3 reads TGCGCCAGCAGCCCGGGAGGGGGCAATGAGCAGTTCTTC. Protein product: CASSPGGGNEQFF.

This chain uses TRBV28 with TRBJ2-7, with TRBD1 matching 8 bases. Germline trimming cut 3 bases from V and 0 bases from J; bases unmatched to any gene: 7. The CDR3 has 16 amino acids. Germline CDR1 and CDR2: MDHEN and SYDVKM. Written as DNA, the CDR3 is TGTGCCAGCAGTTTCGCGGACAGGGCCCGCTCCTACGAGCAGTACTTC. Its translation is CASSFADRARSYEQYF.

The chain has TRBV5-1 and TRBJ1-6; tentatively, D is TRBD1 (5 bases). The CDR3 runs 15 residues. CDR1 SGHRS and CDR2 YFSETQ come from the germline V gene. V dropped 0 bases and J dropped 8 bases, with 12 bases sitting between them. The CDR3 sequence is CASSLVGGGDSPLHF. The CDR3 region has the DNA TGCGCCAGCAGCTTGGTTGGCGGGGGGGATTCACCCCTCCACTTT. The full variable domain, completed using reference TRBV5-1 and TRBJ1-6, is KAGVTQTPRYLIKTRGQQVTLSCSPISGHRSVSWYQQTPGQGLQFLFEYFSETQRNKGNFPGRFSGRQFSNSRSEMNVSTLELGDSALYLCASSLVGGGDSPLHFGNGTRLTVT.

The rearrangement joins TRBV5-4 to TRBJ2-1, with 10 nucleotides matching TRBD2. Germline CDR1 and CDR2: SGHNT and YYREEE (reference sequence). The CDR3 has 14 residues. J was trimmed by 9 bases and V by 3 bases; bases with no gene match: 6. DNA for the CDR3: TGTGCCAGCAGCTGGGGGACTAGCGCGAGTGAGCAGTTCTTC. Translating gives CASSWGTSASEQFF. The full variable domain, in which reference TRBV5-4 and TRBJ2-1 provide the parts outside the CDR3, is ETGVTQSPTHLIKTRGQQVTLRCSSQSGHNTVSWYQQALGQGPQFIFQYYREEENGRGNFPPRFSGLQFPNYSSELNVNALELDDSALYLCASSWGTSASEQFFGPGTRLTVL.

The rearrangement joins TRBV27 to TRBJ2-5; 12 positions match TRBD1. The J segment lost 5 bases and the V segment lost 1 base, leaving 8 bases of the junction unmatched. Per the germline V gene, CDR1 is MNHEY and CDR2 is SMNVEV (reference sequence). The CDR3 covers 17 residues. CDR3 amino acids: CASSLYGDRGRRETQYF. In DNA, the CDR3 is TGTGCCAGCAGTTTATATGGGGACAGGGGGCGGCGGGAGACCCAGTACTTC.

The J gene is TRBJ1-1, the V gene TRBV6-5; D remains unclear. Germline V gives CDR1 MNHEY, CDR2 SVGAGI. The CDR3 is 14 residues long. V lost 5 bases and J 4 bases, leaving 14 bases between the germline ends. The CDR3 protein is CASSERHFSTEAFF. The CDR3 region has the DNA TGTGCCAGCAGTGAAAGACACTTTAGCACTGAAGCTTTCTTT.

The chain carries TRBV4-1 and TRBJ2-7, with a tentative D call TRBD2 (6 bases). Per the germline V gene, CDR1 is MGHRA and CDR2 is YSYEKL. The CDR3 is made up of 18 amino acids. Deletions cut 1 base from V and 3 bases from J, with 22 bases between. CDR3 amino acids: CASSQVWRGPQLVYEQYF. CDR3 nucleotides: TGCGCCAGCAGCCAAGTGTGGAGGGGCCCCCAATTAGTCTACGAGCAGTACTTC.

The CDR3 nucleotides read TGTGCCAGCATTCAACTAGCGGGGGGATCCTACGAGCAGTACTTC. Protein product: CASIQLAGGSYEQYF. The V and J genes are TRBV5-6 and TRBJ2-7; 12 bases agree with TRBD2. V lost 6 bases to trimming and J lost 1 base; unmatched junction nucleotides: 5. This CDR3 spans 15 amino acids. Germline CDR1 SGHDT, CDR2 YYEEEE.

This chain connects TRBV29-1 to TRBJ2-3; 10 bases map to TRBD2. V shed 0 bases and J 0 bases; nucleotides not matched to a gene: 6. The CDR3 is 17 residues long. Germline V gene lookup returns CDR1 SQVTM and CDR2 ANQGSEA. In nucleotides, the CDR3 is TGCAGCGTTGAAGATTGGACTAGCGGAACTAGCACAGATACGCAGTATTTT. This gives the protein CSVEDWTSGTSTDTQYF.

In its sample, this clone was seen once. The chain couples TRBV19 to TRBJ1-1; D unresolved. The CDR3 consists of 11 residues. CDR1 is LNHDA, CDR2 SQIVND, per germline (reference sequence). Trimming pared 5 bases from V and 3 bases from J, leaving 4 bases between. The CDR3 DNA follows: TGTGCCAGTAGTCACTACACTGAAGCTTTCTTT. It specifies CASSHYTEAFF.

The CDR3 nucleotides are TGTGCCAGCAGCCCCGGACAGGGGGGTTCCTACGAGCAGTACTTC. This codes for CASSPGQGGSYEQYF. The chain combines TRBV7-9 with TRBJ2-7; TRBD1 matches at 10 bases. The CDR3 loop spans 15 amino acids. In germline, CDR1 is SEHNR, CDR2 FQNEAQ (reference sequence). V trimming: 5 bases; J trimming: 1 base; junction bases outside the gene matches: 5.

The V gene is TRBV2, the J gene TRBJ1-5; the D gene is possibly TRBD1 (6 bases). The CDR3 sequence is 15 residues long. Germline CDR1 is SNHLY and CDR2 is FYNNEI. Trimming shortened V by 3 bases and J by 3 bases, and 12 bases separated the two germline ends. The chain's CDR3 is CASSDGQGPNQPQHF. CDR3 nucleotide sequence: TGTGCCAGCAGTGATGGCCAGGGGCCCAATCAGCCCCAGCATTTT.

The chain joins TRBV6-5 to TRBJ1-2; D is unresolved. CDR1 is MNHEY and CDR2 is SVGAGI in the germline V gene. V lost 2 bases, J lost 4 bases, and 8 bases lay in between. The CDR3 spans 13 residues. The CDR3 DNA is TGTGCCAGCAGTTACAACGGACTCTATGGCTACACCTTC. Translated: CASSYNGLYGYTF.

This clone was observed a handful of times. This chain uses TRBV19 with TRBJ2-7, with D maybe TRBD1 (6 bases). The V gene lost 5 bases and the J gene lost 5 bases, with 13 bases spanning the gap. CDR3 size: 13 residues. Germline V CDR1 and CDR2: LNHDA, SQIVND (reference sequence). CDR3 sequence reads: CASSARGRDEQYF. The CDR3 bases are TGTGCCAGTAGTGCCAGGGGAAGGGACGAGCAGTACTTC.